Listed here are 25 T cell receptor beta chains from one sample, sequenced in a study of control samples from healthy donors and cancer patients. The protocol was immunoSEQ multiplex PCR, while the TCRdb copy is restricted to in-frame clones and leaves out a portion. The sample yields approximately 44,000 clones, 70% seen once. Sequenced sample: formalin-fixed, paraffin-embedded tissue. Receptors originate from a male donor with melanoma.

The V call is TRBV11-2, the J call TRBJ2-7, with 10 bases aligning to TRBD1. CDR1 and CDR2 (germline): SGHAT, FQNNGV. J lost 6 bases, V lost 5 bases, and 7 bases had no gene match. The CDR3 runs 14 residues. The CDR3 coding sequence is TGTGCCAGCAGCGACGGACAGGGGGGGGTCGAGCAGTACTTC. Its translation: CASSDGQGGVEQYF.

A single count supports this clone. The gene calls are TRBV3-1 (or the pseudogene TRBV3-2) and TRBJ2-3; D possibly uses TRBD1 or TRBD2 (5 bases each). The germline V gene encodes CDR1 LGHDT and CDR2 YNNKEL (reference sequence). Deletions cut 4 bases from V and 4 bases from J, with 18 bases between. This CDR3 is 16 amino acids long. The CDR3 DNA reads as TGTGCCAGCAGCCGAGGGGCCCTGGCTCGTCCAGATACGCAGTATTTT. It yields the protein CASSRGALARPDTQYF.

CDR3 coding DNA: TGTGCCAGCCCTGGGACAGGGGTCACAGATACGCAGTATTTT. Translation: CASPGTGVTDTQYF. The chain uses TRBV6-5 and TRBJ2-3; 10 bases are shared with TRBD1. The CDR3 length is 14 residues. Trimming removed 8 bases from V and 2 bases from J; junction bases left unmatched: 4. Germline CDR1 MNHEY, CDR2 SVGAGI.

The chain is built from TRBV9 and TRBJ2-1; maybe TRBD1 (6 bases). V dropped 4 bases and J dropped 4 bases, with 15 bases sitting between them. The CDR3 length is 15 residues. Germline CDR1 and CDR2: SGDLS and YYNGEE. The CDR3 nucleotides read TGTGCCAGCAGCCCCGTACCGGGACAATACAATGAGCAGTTCTTC. Translated: CASSPVPGQYNEQFF.

This rearrangement joins TRBV7-9 to TRBJ1-4; the D gene is possibly TRBD1 (5 bases). From germline, CDR1 is SEHNR and CDR2 FQNEAQ (reference sequence). The CDR3 consists of 15 residues. V was pared by 5 bases and J by 6 bases, with 16 bases between. The CDR3 region is CASSGFGTDHEKLFF. The CDR3 DNA follows: TGTGCCAGCAGCGGTTTCGGGACGGATCATGAAAAACTGTTTTTT. Full variable domain (outside the CDR3, taken from reference TRBV7-9 and TRBJ1-4): DTGVSQNPRHKITKRGQNVTFRCDPISEHNRLYWYRQTLGQGPEFLTYFQNEAQLEKSRLLSDRFSAERPKGSFSTLEIQRTEQGDSAMYLCASSGFGTDHEKLFFGSGTQLSVL.

CDR3: CASSRGLAVHNEQFF. In DNA form, the CDR3 reads TGTGCCAGCAGCCGGGGACTAGCGGTTCACAATGAGCAGTTCTTC. The V gene is TRBV3-1 (or the pseudogene TRBV3-2), the J gene TRBJ2-1, with 11 nucleotides matching TRBD2. This CDR3 comprises 15 residues. Germline lookup yields CDR1 LGHDT and CDR2 YNNKEL (reference sequence). V lost 4 bases and J lost 5; bases outside the gene matches: 4.

The V gene is TRBV6-6, the J gene TRBJ1-2; D uncertain. Germline lookup yields CDR1 MNHNY and CDR2 SVGAGI (reference sequence). V was trimmed by 0 bases and J by 6 bases, leaving 14 bases between them. This CDR3 is 15 amino acids long. CDR3 residues: CASSYSTGDGDGYTF. CDR3 nucleotide sequence: TGTGCCAGCAGTTACTCGACCGGGGATGGGGATGGCTACACCTTC.

This clone was detected only a few times. The chain recombines TRBV2 with TRBJ2-7; the D is unclear. The V end was cut by 6 bases, the J end by 2 bases, with 8 bases between. This CDR3 is built from 12 residues. CDR1 SNHLY and CDR2 FYNNEI come from the germline V gene. The CDR3 DNA follows: TGTGCCAGCAGCCGGTACACCTACGAGCAGTACTTC. Translated, it gives CASSRYTYEQYF.

The chain couples TRBV10-3 to TRBJ2-5; no clear D. The germline gives CDR1 ENHRY, CDR2 SYGVKD. The CDR3 contains 13 residues. Trimming cost V 6 bases and J 3 bases, with 11 bases left between them. The CDR3 region is CAIRDSMEETQYF. For the CDR3, the DNA is TGTGCCATCAGAGACTCGATGGAAGAGACCCAGTACTTC.

This rearrangement joins TRBV28 to TRBJ2-7; 11 bases line up with TRBD1. V lost 5 bases to trimming and J lost 4 bases; unmatched junction nucleotides: 7. The germline V gene encodes CDR1 MDHEN and CDR2 SYDVKM. The CDR3 runs to 15 residues. In DNA form, the CDR3 reads TGTGCCAGCAGTAATCTAGGGACAGGGGGGTACGAGCAGTACTTC. Translated: CASSNLGTGGYEQYF.

This clone has only a few counts. The chain links TRBV5-1 to TRBJ2-1, with TRBD1 matching over 7 bases. V lost 0 bases and J lost 0; bases outside the gene matches: 3. This CDR3 is 16 amino acids long. CDR1 is SGHRS and CDR2 is YFSETQ in the germline V gene. The CDR3 is CASSLVGTVSYNEQFF. The CDR3 region has the DNA TGCGCCAGCAGCTTGGTTGGGACAGTCTCCTACAATGAGCAGTTCTTC.

V usage is TRBV3-1 (or the pseudogene TRBV3-2) and J usage is TRBJ2-1; 7 nucleotides agree with TRBD2. V lost 6 bases, J lost 2 bases, and 7 bases stayed unmatched. The CDR3 consists of 15 residues. Germline CDR1 reads LGHDT; CDR2 reads YNNKEL (reference sequence). The CDR3 DNA follows: TGTGCCAGCAGGGGCCTCGCGGGAGCCTACAATGAGCAGTTCTTC. Protein sequence: CASRGLAGAYNEQFF.

In its sample, this clone was seen a few times. This CDR3 is CASSGKGGSGTGEQYF. CDR3 bases: TGTGCCAGCAGTGGGAAGGGGGGGAGCGGTACGGGAGAGCAGTACTTC. The rearrangement uses TRBV6-1 and TRBJ2-7, with D possibly matching TRBD2 (7 bases). The CDR3 is 16 residues long. The germline gives CDR1 MNHNS, CDR2 SASEGT. V was trimmed by 4 bases and J by 7 bases, leaving 23 bases between them.

V usage is TRBV19 and J usage is TRBJ2-4; 13 bases are shared with TRBD2. Germline V gene sequence: CDR1 LNHDA, CDR2 SQIVND (reference sequence). The CDR3 is made up of 16 amino acids. The ends lost 5 bases at V and 11 bases at J; junction bases unmatched: 12. This CDR3 is CASSSTTGTSGTVQYF. The CDR3 DNA sequence: TGTGCCAGTAGTTCCACGACCGGGACTAGCGGGACGGTTCAGTACTTC.

The chain combines TRBV28 with TRBJ1-2, with 7 bases identical to TRBD1. Looked up from germline, CDR1 is MDHEN and CDR2 is SYDVKM. The V and J ends lost 5 bases and 5 bases, in that order; junction bases with no gene match: 8. The CDR3 runs to 14 residues. The CDR3 nucleotides are TGTGCCAGCAGTGGCCCGGCAGGGGGTTATGGCTACACCTTC. This codes for CASSGPAGGYGYTF.

V is TRBV12-3 or TRBV12-4 and J is TRBJ2-3; D perhaps matches TRBD1 (5 bases). This CDR3 has 12 amino acids. V was cut by 7 bases and J by 4 bases, with 9 bases left in between. CDR3 amino acids: CASNLGADTQYF. The DNA of the CDR3 is TGTGCCAGCAACCTAGGGGCAGATACGCAGTATTTT.

Comments on this clone: The germline gene is not matched at one end of the junction; a read error may be the cause. V and J are TRBV24-1 and TRBJ2-7; 7 bases line up with TRBD1. Looked up from germline, CDR1 is KGHDR and CDR2 is SFDVKD. CDR3 size: 12 residues. The CDR3 DNA reads as TGTGCCACCAGTGATTGGGACAGCACTTTTCACTTC. Protein: CATSDWDSTFHF.

CDR3 in amino acids: CASSSQGIGNQPQHF. CDR3 nucleotide sequence: TGTGCCAGCAGCTCCCAGGGGATTGGCAATCAGCCCCAGCATTTT. This chain joins TRBV7-6 and TRBJ1-5; TRBD1 is a possible D gene (6 bases). There are 15 residues in the CDR3. Trimming cost V 4 bases and J 2 bases, with 12 bases left between them. Germline V gene lookup returns CDR1 SGHVS and CDR2 FNYEAQ.

This sequence joins TRBV29-1 and TRBJ1-1; TRBD1 is a possible D gene (5 bases). The V gene lost 5 bases and the J gene lost 3 bases, with 10 bases spanning the gap. Germline V lookup: CDR1 SQVTM, CDR2 ANQGSEA. There are 12 residues in the CDR3. The DNA for the CDR3 is TGCAGCGTTAGGCGAGGGGACACTGAAGCTTTCTTT. Residues: CSVRRGDTEAFF.

The chain has TRBV2 and TRBJ2-7; TRBD1 aligns across 10 bases. CDR1 and CDR2 from the germline V gene are SNHLY and FYNNEI. V was pared by 6 bases and J by 1 base, with 6 bases of the junction left unmatched. The CDR3 sequence is 15 residues long. The CDR3 spells CASSVGQGGSYEQYF. The CDR3 nucleotides are TGTGCCAGCAGCGTAGGACAGGGGGGGTCCTACGAGCAGTACTTC. Full variable domain (remainder filled in from reference TRBV2 and TRBJ2-7): EPEVTQTPSHQVTQMGQEVILRCVPISNHLYFYWYRQILGQKVEFLVSFYNNEISEKSEIFDDQFSVERPDGSNFTLKIRSTKLEDSAMYFCASSVGQGGSYEQYFGPGTRLTVT.

The J gene is TRBJ2-1, the V gene TRBV24-1; 10 bases are a match to TRBD1. The V segment lost 1 base and the J segment 4 bases; nucleotides outside the gene matches: 3. The CDR3 extends over 16 amino acids. The germline V gene encodes CDR1 KGHDR and CDR2 SFDVKD. The CDR3 region is CATSDFGQGGYNEQFF. The CDR3 DNA reads as TGTGCCACCAGTGATTTTGGACAGGGGGGGTACAATGAGCAGTTCTTC.

This clone was counted between two and nine times. This sequence may be a read error, since a much larger clone differs from it by one base. The chain uses TRBV6-6 and TRBJ2-7; D possibly uses TRBD1 or TRBD2 (7 bases each). The germline V gene has CDR1 MNHNY and CDR2 SVGAGI (reference sequence). V lost 0 bases and J 7 bases, leaving 13 bases between the germline ends. CDR3 length: 14 amino acids. The DNA for the CDR3 is TGTGCCAGCAGTTACTCGGGCAGGGGGGGGGAGCAGTACTTC. Its translation is CASSYSGRGGEQYF.

The rearrangement joins TRBV28 to TRBJ2-1, with 13 bases that match TRBD2. With V trimmed by 1 base and J by 2 bases, 17 bases remained unmatched. The CDR3 has 22 residues. CDR1 MDHEN and CDR2 SYDVKM come from the germline V gene. CDR3 region: CASSLFSGREKTSGRAYNEQFF. The CDR3 DNA follows: TGTGCCAGCAGTTTATTTTCAGGGCGGGAAAAAACTAGCGGGAGGGCCTACAATGAGCAGTTCTTC.

V gene TRBV19 combines with J gene TRBJ2-7; TRBD1 aligns across 8 bases. This CDR3 spans 15 amino acids. CDR1 LNHDA and CDR2 SQIVND come from the germline V gene (reference sequence). J gave up 4 bases and V 6 bases, and 11 bases lay outside the gene matches. The CDR3: CASRYRDRNDYEQYF. CDR3 bases: TGTGCCAGTAGATACCGGGACAGGAACGATTACGAGCAGTACTTC.

V and J are TRBV10-2 and TRBJ1-6; 10 bases line up with TRBD1. CDR1 and CDR2 from the germline V gene are WSHSY and SAAADI. Trimming cost V 8 bases and J 8 bases; bases outside gene matches: 0. The length of the CDR3 is 12 residues. The CDR3 DNA reads TGCGCCAGCGGACAGGGGGATTCACCCCTCCACTTT. It is translated as CASGQGDSPLHF.